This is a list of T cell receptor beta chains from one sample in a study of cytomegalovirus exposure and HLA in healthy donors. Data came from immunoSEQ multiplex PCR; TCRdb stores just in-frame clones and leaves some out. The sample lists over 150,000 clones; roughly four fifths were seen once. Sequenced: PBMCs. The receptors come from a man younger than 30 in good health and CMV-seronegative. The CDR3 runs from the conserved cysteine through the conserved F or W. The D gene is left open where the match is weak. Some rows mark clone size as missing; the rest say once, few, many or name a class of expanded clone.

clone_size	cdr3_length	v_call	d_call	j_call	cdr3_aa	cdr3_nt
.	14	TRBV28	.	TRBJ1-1	CASSLWGRVTEAFF	TGTGCCAGCAGTTTATGGGGGCGCGTCACTGAAGCTTTCTTT
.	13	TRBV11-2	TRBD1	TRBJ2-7	CASSPDRGYEQYF	TGTGCCAGCAGCCCGGACAGGGGATACGAGCAGTACTTC
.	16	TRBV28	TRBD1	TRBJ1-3	CASSLRTGGGGNTIYF	TGTGCCAGCAGTCTCCGGACAGGGGGCGGTGGAAACACCATATATTTT
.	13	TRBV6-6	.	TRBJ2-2	CASSYQNTGELFF	TGTGCCAGCAGTTACCAGAACACCGGGGAGCTGTTTTTT
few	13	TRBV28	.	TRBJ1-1	CASSLSGRAEAFF	TGTGCCAGCAGTCTCAGCGGGCGGGCTGAAGCTTTCTTT
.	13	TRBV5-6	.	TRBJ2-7	CASSPGEAYEQYF	TGTGCCAGCAGCCCTGGAGAGGCCTACGAGCAGTACTTC
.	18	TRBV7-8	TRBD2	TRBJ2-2	CASSHPLKLAGVGGELFF	TGTGCCAGCAGTCACCCCTTGAAACTAGCGGGAGTCGGCGGGGAGCTGTTTTTT
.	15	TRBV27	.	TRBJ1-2	CASSLWSGGVGGYTF	TGTGCCAGCAGTTTATGGTCCGGGGGAGTAGGTGGCTACACCTTC
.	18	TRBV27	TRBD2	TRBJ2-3	CASSLLLAGGVGTDTQYF	TGTGCCAGCAGTTTATTGCTAGCGGGAGGTGTTGGCACAGATACGCAGTATTTT
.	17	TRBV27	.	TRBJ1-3	CASSLTPTANSGNTIYF	TGTGCCAGCAGTTTAACCCCTACAGCTAACTCTGGAAACACCATATATTTT
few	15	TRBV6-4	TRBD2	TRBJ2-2	CASSKLAGNTGELFF	TGTGCCAGCAGTAAACTAGCGGGGAACACCGGGGAGCTGTTTTTT
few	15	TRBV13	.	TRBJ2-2	CASSLGTRRTGELFF	TGTGCCAGCAGCTTAGGGACTAGACGCACCGGGGAGCTGTTTTTT
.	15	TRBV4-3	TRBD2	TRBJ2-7	CASSQDRGGRYEQYF	TGCGCCAGCAGCCAAGATCGGGGGGGGCGGTACGAGCAGTACTTC
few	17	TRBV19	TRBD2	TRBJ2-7	CASRKATGLADYYEQYF	TGTGCCAGCCGAAAGGCCACGGGACTAGCGGATTACTACGAGCAGTACTTC